This T cell receptor beta chain was identified in a study of cytomegalovirus exposure and HLA in healthy donors. Study context: In a later analysis, the roughly 110 validation repertoires were reported to have used the same platform as the 600 to 700 first-cohort repertoires. The study's findings and limits: The tendency of first-cohort TCR clusters to co-occur in the roughly 130 validation repertoires was the finding of a later analysis.

Germline lookup yields CDR1 MDHEN and CDR2 SYDVKM. Trimming took off 5 bases at V and 0 bases at J, with 13 bases between the two ends. This CDR3 is built from 16 residues. Worth noting for this clone: What it recognizes is unknown.

Repertoires were generated with immunoSEQ multiplex PCR, while TCRdb's copy carries only in-frame clones and drops some. The profile shows about 360,000 clones, 86% of them singletons. V usage is TRBV28 and J usage is TRBJ1-4; D call uncertain. This receptor was identified in a woman under 30 in good health and CMV-seronegative. The sequencing input was PBMCs. CDR3 sequence reads: CASSAARQATNEKLFF. The CDR3 DNA reads as TGTGCCAGCAGTGCCGCACGGCAGGCAACTAATGAAAAACTGTTTTTT. The full variable domain, completed using reference TRBV28 and TRBJ1-4, is DVKVTQSSRYLVKRTGEKVFLECVQDMDHENMFWYRQDPGLGLRLIYFSYDVKMKEKGDIPEGYSVSREKKERFSLILESASTNQTSMYLCASSAARQATNEKLFFGSGTQLSVL.